The next 5 T cell receptor beta chains were all read from a single sample in a study of metastatic and nonmetastatic thyroid tumors. TCRdb recomputed clones from the PCR reads via MiXCR. The sample holds approximately 28,000 clones, 20% to 25% seen once. Until they underwent thyroid surgery, no patient had received any treatment. Sequenced: blood. These TCRs come from a female donor with papillary thyroid cancer or a benign thyroid nodule (not recorded which). Some clones in this sample may be carry-over from other donors' samples.

Within the sample, this clone is medium-sized. The chain employs TRBV28 and TRBJ2-7, with D perhaps TRBD1 (5 bases). The V end lost 4 bases, the J end lost 7 bases, and 11 bases lay between the germline ends. This CDR3 contains 12 residues. Per the germline V gene, CDR1 is MDHEN and CDR2 is SYDVKM. The CDR3, as DNA: TGTGCCAGCAGTTCAGGGTCTCTAGAGCAGTACTTC. Translating gives CASSSGSLEQYF.

This clone counts as medium-sized. This CDR3 is also generated by other DNA sequences in the sample. V usage is TRBV27 and J usage is TRBJ1-2; TRBD1 matches at 9 bases. The V gene end was trimmed by 5 bases and the J gene end by 6 bases; junction bases not matched to a gene: 16. CDR1 is MNHEY and CDR2 is SMNVEV in the germline V gene (reference sequence). The CDR3 runs to 17 residues. The CDR3 here is CASSTQKPGQGFNGYTF. CDR3 DNA: TGTGCCAGCAGTACCCAAAAGCCGGGACAGGGTTTTAATGGCTACACCTTC.

This clone has at least ten counts. The V and J genes are TRBV3-1 and TRBJ1-2; D is undetermined. Trimming took 0 bases from V and 1 from J, leaving 9 bases between them. The germline V gene encodes CDR1 LGHDT and CDR2 YNNKEL (reference sequence). This CDR3 comprises 15 residues. The CDR3 loop is CASSQERCFNYGYTF. DNA of the CDR3: TGTGCCAGCAGCCAAGAGAGGTGTTTTAACTATGGCTACACCTTC.

The sample holds many counts of this clone. The chain is built from TRBV6-5 and TRBJ2-5, with unresolved D. The CDR3 has 16 amino acids. V shed 0 bases and J shed 0 bases, with 11 bases lying between them. Germline values: CDR1 MNHEY, CDR2 SVGAGI. CDR3 sequence (DNA): TGTGCCAGCAGTTACTCTAACAGCCAGAACCAAGAGACCCAGTACTTC. Translated: CASSYSNSQNQETQYF.

This clone appeared many times. This may stem from a read error, because a much larger clone lies one nucleotide away. The V gene is TRBV7-3, the J gene TRBJ2-2; D is perhaps TRBD2 (6 bases). CDR1 SGHTA and CDR2 FQGTGA come from the germline V gene. CDR3 size: 16 residues. CDR3 protein: CASSLYGGWNTGELLF. In nucleotides, the CDR3 is TGTGCCAGCAGCTTATATGGGGGGTGGAACACCGGGGAGCTGCTTTTT.